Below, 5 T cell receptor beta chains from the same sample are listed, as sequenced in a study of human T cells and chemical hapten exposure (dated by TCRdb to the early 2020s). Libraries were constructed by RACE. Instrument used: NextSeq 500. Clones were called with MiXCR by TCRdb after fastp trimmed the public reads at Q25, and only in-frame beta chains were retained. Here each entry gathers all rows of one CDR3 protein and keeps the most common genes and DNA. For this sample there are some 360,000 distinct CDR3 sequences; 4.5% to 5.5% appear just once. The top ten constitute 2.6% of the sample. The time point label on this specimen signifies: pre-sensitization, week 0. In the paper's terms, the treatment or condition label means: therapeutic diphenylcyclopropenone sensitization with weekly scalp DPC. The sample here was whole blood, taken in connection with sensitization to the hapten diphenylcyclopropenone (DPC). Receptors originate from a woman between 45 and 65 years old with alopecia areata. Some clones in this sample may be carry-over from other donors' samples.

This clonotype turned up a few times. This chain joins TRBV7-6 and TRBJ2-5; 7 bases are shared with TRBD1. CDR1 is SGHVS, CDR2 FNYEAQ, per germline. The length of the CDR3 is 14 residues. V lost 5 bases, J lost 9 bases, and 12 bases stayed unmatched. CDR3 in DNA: TGTGCCAGCAGCGCGAACAGGGACAGCTGGTCCCAGTACTTC. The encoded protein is CASSANRDSWSQYF.

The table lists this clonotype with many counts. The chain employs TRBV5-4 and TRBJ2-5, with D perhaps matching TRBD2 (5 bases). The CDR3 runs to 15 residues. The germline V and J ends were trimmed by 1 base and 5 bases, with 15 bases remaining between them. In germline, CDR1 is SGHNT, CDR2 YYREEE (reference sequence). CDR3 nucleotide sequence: TGTGCCAGCAGCTTGTCAAGATCTGGGGAGGAGACCCAGTACTTC. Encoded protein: CASSLSRSGEETQYF.

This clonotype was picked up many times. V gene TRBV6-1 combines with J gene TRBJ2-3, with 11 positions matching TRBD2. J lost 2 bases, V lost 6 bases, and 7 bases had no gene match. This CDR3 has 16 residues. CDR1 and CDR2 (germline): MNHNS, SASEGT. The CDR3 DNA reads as TGTGCCAGCAGCGAGACTAGCGGGGCCGTCACAGATACGCAGTATTTT. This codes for CASSETSGAVTDTQYF.

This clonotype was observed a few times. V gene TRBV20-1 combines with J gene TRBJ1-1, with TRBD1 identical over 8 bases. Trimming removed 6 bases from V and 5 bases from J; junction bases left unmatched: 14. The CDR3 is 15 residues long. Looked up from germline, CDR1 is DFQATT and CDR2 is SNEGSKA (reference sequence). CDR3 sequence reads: CSAPGQGLGRTEAFF. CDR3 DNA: TGCAGTGCGCCAGGACAGGGCTTGGGTCGGACTGAAGCTTTCTTT.

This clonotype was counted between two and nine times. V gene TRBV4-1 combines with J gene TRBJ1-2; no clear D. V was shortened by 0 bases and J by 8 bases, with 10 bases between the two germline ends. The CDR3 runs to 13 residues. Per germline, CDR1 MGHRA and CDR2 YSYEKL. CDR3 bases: TGCGCCAGCAGCCAAGAGACGGCGAGAGGCTACACCTTC. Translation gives CASSQETARGYTF.